Described below is a single TCR beta chain sequence and its context. Its specificity is not known. This sample is part of a study of CD8+ T cells in alopecia areata. At the level of the study: Tofacitinib was given for 6 to 18 months, then stopped for 6 months. General study results and limits: Scalp sample data also include resident alphabeta T cells from normal skin. Higher clonality was seen in lesional scalp than in normal scalp, especially in alopecia totalis/universalis.

Extracted from the samples, RNA was reverse transcribed into cDNA to serve as the sequencing template. TCRdb keeps only in-frame clones here, not all; method: immunoSEQ multiplex PCR. The repertoire consists of about 210,000 clones, with approximately 67% occurring once and the leading ten covering around 1.3%. Indicated treatment: oral pan-JAK inhibitor, 5-10 mg twice daily. The receptor comes from a human donor with alopecia areata. The sample was CD4+ T cells sorted from blood, taken between weeks 43 and 45, from a patient treated with tofacitinib.

The CDR3 reads CASSPGTQRNQPQHF. As DNA, the CDR3 is TGCGCCAGCAGCCCCGGGACACAGCGCAATCAGCCCCAGCATTTT. V and J are TRBV5-1 and TRBJ1-5, with TRBD1 as a possible D gene (6 bases). V gave up 4 bases and J gave up 2 bases, with 13 bases separating them. This CDR3 spans 15 amino acids. Germline CDR1 and CDR2: SGHRS and YFSETQ.